The 5 T cell receptor beta chains reported below all come from one sample, sequenced in a study of Ad26.COV2.S vaccination and SARS-CoV-2 variants. Method: immunoSEQ multiplex PCR; TCRdb's copy keeps in-frame clones and lacks some. The top ten clones hold around 6.3% of a sample with around 170,000 clones, around nine tenths of them seen once. This sample comprised peripheral blood, obtained after recovery from COVID-19. Source of these receptors: a human donor who had recovered from COVID-19.

The rearrangement links TRBV11-2 to TRBJ2-7, with D uncertain. The germline V gene encodes CDR1 SGHAT and CDR2 FQNNGV. V lost 5 bases and J 4 bases, leaving 9 bases between the germline ends. CDR3 length equals 12 residues. The CDR3 region is CASSETAYEQYF. CDR3 DNA sequence: TGTGCCAGCAGCGAAACAGCTTACGAGCAGTACTTC.

The V gene is TRBV3-1 (or the pseudogene TRBV3-2), the J gene TRBJ1-2, with unresolved D. Germline V CDR1 and CDR2: LGHDT, YNNKEL (reference sequence). V lost 2 bases and J lost 11, with 9 bases in between. This CDR3 has 11 residues. This chain's CDR3 is CASSQTQRYTF. The DNA for the CDR3 is TGTGCCAGCAGCCAAACGCAGCGGTACACCTTC.

V usage is TRBV4-2 and J usage is TRBJ2-1; D might be TRBD2 (6 bases). Germline V gene data show CDR1 as LGHNA and CDR2 as YNFKEQ. The CDR3 sequence is 15 residues long. V lost 0 bases and J lost 4, with 10 bases in between. The CDR3 DNA sequence: TGTGCCAGCAGCCAAGAGGGACTCCCATACAATGAGCAGTTCTTC. This encodes CASSQEGLPYNEQFF.

This clone came up a few times. The rearrangement uses TRBV9 and TRBJ1-5; D perhaps matches TRBD1 (5 bases). CDR1 SGDLS and CDR2 YYNGEE come from the germline V gene. The V end was cut by 4 bases, the J end by 4 bases, with 12 bases between. The CDR3 contains 14 residues. The CDR3 DNA reads TGTGCCAGCAGCTCGGACTGGGGGAATCAGCCCCAGCATTTT. This encodes CASSSDWGNQPQHF. The full variable domain, with the rest looked up from reference TRBV9 and TRBJ1-5, is DSGVTQTPKHLITATGQRVTLRCSPRSGDLSVYWYQQSLDQGLQFLIQYYNGEERAKGNILERFSAQQFPDLHSELNLSSLELGDSALYFCASSSDWGNQPQHFGDGTRLSIL.

The chain uses TRBV5-8 and TRBJ1-2; D remains unclear. This CDR3 has 13 amino acids. Per the germline V gene, CDR1 is SGHTS and CDR2 is YDEGEE. V dropped 3 bases and J dropped 3 bases, with 9 bases sitting between them. The CDR3 is CASSSSVDYGYTF. The CDR3 DNA reads as TGTGCCAGCAGCTCGTCTGTTGACTATGGCTACACCTTC.